The TCR beta chain described here comes from a study of regulatory T cells in long-lasting Graves disease. Arm-PCR of CDR3 regions and iRepertoire HTBI primers were used to build TCR beta libraries. Using its own MiXCR run on the multiplex PCR reads, TCRdb lists one record per CDR3 protein. The top ten hold approximately 20% of the sample, which has under 300,000 distinct CDR3 sequences, around 17% seen once. The table lists this clonotype with many counts. Time point defined: newly diagnosed GD, antithyroid drugs for less than 3 months. PBMC RNA was the source of the TCR library. The TCR originated in a female donor with Graves disease. Sequences were derived from peripheral blood mononuclear cells (PBMCs), sampled at new diagnosis, from a patient treated with antithyroid drugs.

Here the CDR3 DNA reads TGTGCCAGCAGTGAACGGGGACTGTTCGGGGCTTTCTTT. It codes for CASSERGLFGAFF. The chain uses TRBV6-1 and TRBJ1-1; D might be TRBD1 (5 bases). Germline values: CDR1 MNHNS, CDR2 SASEGT. This CDR3 comprises 13 residues. Trimming removed 2 bases at V and 11 bases at J, with 15 bases between.